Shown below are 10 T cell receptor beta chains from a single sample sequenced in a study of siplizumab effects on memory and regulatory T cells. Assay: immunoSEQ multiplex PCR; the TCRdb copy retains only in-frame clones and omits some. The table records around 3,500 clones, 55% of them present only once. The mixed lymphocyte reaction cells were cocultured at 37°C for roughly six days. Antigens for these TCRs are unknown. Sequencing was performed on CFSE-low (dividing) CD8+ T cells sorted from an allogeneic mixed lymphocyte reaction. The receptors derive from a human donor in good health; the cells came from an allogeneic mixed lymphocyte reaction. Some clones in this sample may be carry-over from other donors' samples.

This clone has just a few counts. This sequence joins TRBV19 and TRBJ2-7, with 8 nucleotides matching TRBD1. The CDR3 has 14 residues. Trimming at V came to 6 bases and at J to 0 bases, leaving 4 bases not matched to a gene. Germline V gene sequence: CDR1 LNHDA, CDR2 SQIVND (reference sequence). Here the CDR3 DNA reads TGTGCCAGTAGCTTTGGACAGGGCTCCTACGAGCAGTACTTC. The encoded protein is CASSFGQGSYEQYF.

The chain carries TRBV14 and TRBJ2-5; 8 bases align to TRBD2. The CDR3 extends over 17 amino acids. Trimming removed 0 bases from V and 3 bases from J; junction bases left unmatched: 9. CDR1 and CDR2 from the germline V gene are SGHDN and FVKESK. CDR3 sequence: CASSQDRAGGLKETQYF. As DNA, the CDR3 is TGTGCCAGCAGCCAAGACCGGGCGGGGGGCCTAAAAGAGACCCAGTACTTC.

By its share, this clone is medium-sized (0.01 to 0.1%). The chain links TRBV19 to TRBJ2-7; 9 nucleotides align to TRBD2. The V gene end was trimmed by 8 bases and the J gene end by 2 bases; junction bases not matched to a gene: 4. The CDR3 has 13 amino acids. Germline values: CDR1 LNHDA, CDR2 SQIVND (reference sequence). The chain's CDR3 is CASSSGITYEQYF. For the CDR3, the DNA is TGTGCCAGTTCTAGCGGGATTACCTACGAGCAGTACTTC.

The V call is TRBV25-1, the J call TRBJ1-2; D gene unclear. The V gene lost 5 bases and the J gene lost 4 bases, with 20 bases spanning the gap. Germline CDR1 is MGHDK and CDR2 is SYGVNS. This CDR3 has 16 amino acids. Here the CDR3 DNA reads TGTGCCAGCAGTCGAAAGAAACTGGGAAAGACCTATGGCTACACCTTC. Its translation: CASSRKKLGKTYGYTF.

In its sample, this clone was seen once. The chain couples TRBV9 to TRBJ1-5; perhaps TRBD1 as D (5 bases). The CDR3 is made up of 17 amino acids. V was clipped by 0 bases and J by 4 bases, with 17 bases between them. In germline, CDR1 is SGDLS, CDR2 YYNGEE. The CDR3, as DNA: TGTGCCAGCAGCGTAGGGGCGGAGACCGGGGCTAATCAGCCCCAGCATTTT. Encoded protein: CASSVGAETGANQPQHF.

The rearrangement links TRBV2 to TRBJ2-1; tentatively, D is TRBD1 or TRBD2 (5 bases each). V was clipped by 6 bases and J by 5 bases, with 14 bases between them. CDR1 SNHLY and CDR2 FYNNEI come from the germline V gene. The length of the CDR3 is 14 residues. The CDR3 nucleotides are TGTGCCAGCAGGGCCCGAGGGACCGACAATGAGCAGTTCTTC. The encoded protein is CASRARGTDNEQFF.

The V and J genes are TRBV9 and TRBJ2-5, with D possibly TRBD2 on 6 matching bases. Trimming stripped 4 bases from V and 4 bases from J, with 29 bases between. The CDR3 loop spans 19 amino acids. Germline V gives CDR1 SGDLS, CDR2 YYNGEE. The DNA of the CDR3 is TGTGCCAGCAGCCGTTTGACCGACGGGAATCGGGACTCTTTAGAGACCCAGTACTTC. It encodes CASSRLTDGNRDSLETQYF.

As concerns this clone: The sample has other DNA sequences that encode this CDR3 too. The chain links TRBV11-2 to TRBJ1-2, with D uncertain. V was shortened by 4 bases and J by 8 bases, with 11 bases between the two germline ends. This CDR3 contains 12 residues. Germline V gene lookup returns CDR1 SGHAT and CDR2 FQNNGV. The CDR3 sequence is CASSYSLGGYTF. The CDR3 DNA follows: TGTGCCAGCAGCTACTCCCTAGGCGGCTACACCTTC.

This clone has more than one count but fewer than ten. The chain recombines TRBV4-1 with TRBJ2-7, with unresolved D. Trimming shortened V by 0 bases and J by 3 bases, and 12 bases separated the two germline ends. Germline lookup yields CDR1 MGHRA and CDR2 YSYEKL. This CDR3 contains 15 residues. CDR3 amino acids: CASSQDPSGYYEQYF. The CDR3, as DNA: TGCGCCAGCAGCCAAGATCCCTCAGGCTACTACGAGCAGTACTTC.

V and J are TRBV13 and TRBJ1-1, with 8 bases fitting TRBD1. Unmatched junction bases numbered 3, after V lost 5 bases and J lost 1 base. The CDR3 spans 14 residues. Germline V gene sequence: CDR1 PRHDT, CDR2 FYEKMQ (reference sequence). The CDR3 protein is CASSHGQGNTEAFF. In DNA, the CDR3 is TGTGCCAGCAGCCACGGACAGGGGAACACTGAAGCTTTCTTT.